The 21 T cell receptor beta chains below all came from one sample that was sequenced in a study of OX40 agonist ivuxolimab in advanced cancers. Some clones are missing from TCRdb's copy, which holds only in-frame ones; the method was immunoSEQ multiplex PCR. The repertoire has over 100,000 clones, 93% of them found once; the top ten carry 0.15% to 0.17%. Sequencing used CD4+ or CD8+ T cells sorted from blood, obtained in a trial of the OX40 agonist ivuxolimab. These receptors originate from an adult with an advanced solid tumor such as melanoma, head and neck, liver or kidney cancer.

The chain uses TRBV7-9 and TRBJ2-4; D may be TRBD1 or TRBD2 (5 bases each). V was trimmed by 0 bases and J by 1 base, leaving 7 bases between them. This CDR3 is 15 amino acids long. Germline V gene sequence: CDR1 SEHNR, CDR2 FQNEAQ (reference sequence). CDR3 bases: TGTGCCAGCAGCTTAGCGGGGGTGGCCAAAAACATTCAGTACTTC. It codes for CASSLAGVAKNIQYF.

Here the CDR3 DNA reads TGTGCCAGCAGCTTGCGCCAGGGTGTTTCTAATAATGAGCAGTTCTTC. Protein: CASSLRQGVSNNEQFF. The chain is built from TRBV5-6 and TRBJ2-1; TRBD1 might be the D (5 bases). V was shortened by 1 base and J by 7 bases, with 18 bases between the two germline ends. Per the germline V gene, CDR1 is SGHDT and CDR2 is YYEEEE. CDR3 size: 16 residues.

The chain employs TRBV29-1 and TRBJ1-4; possibly TRBD1 for D (5 bases). V was shortened by 7 bases and J by 7 bases, with 22 bases between the two germline ends. The CDR3 length is 15 residues. From germline, CDR1 is SQVTM and CDR2 ANQGSEA. This chain's CDR3 is CSALWTGEGSEKLFF. The CDR3 DNA reads TGCAGCGCCCTCTGGACGGGGGAGGGGAGTGAAAAACTGTTTTTT.

The chain joins TRBV18 to TRBJ1-3; tentative D call: TRBD1 (5 bases). The CDR3 spans 16 residues. The germline V gene has CDR1 KGHSH and CDR2 LQKENI. The V end was cut by 3 bases, the J end by 0 bases, with 12 bases between. CDR3: CASSPRDSLSGNTIYF. In DNA, the CDR3 is TGTGCCAGCTCACCCCGCGACAGCCTCTCTGGAAACACCATATATTTT.

This chain connects TRBV2 to TRBJ1-2, with D possibly TRBD1 on 5 matching bases. From germline, CDR1 is SNHLY and CDR2 FYNNEI. Trimming pared 2 bases from V and 7 bases from J, leaving 14 bases between. This CDR3 has 14 amino acids. CDR3 bases: TGTGCCAGCAGTGAACTACGGGACCAGGGTGGCTACACCTTC. This translates into CASSELRDQGGYTF.

CDR3 DNA: TGTGCCAGCAGCTTAGGTCGGGTCCTTAGCTCCTACAATGAGCAGTTCTTC. Translated, it gives CASSLGRVLSSYNEQFF. The chain joins TRBV5-8 to TRBJ2-1, with D unclear. The germline V gene has CDR1 SGHTS and CDR2 YDEGEE. There are 17 residues in the CDR3. Trimming shortened V by 2 bases and J by 0 bases, and 15 bases separated the two germline ends.

The chain has TRBV7-9 and TRBJ2-6, with D unclear. Germline values: CDR1 SEHNR, CDR2 FQNEAQ (reference sequence). CDR3 length: 15 residues. Deletions cut 2 bases from V and 1 base from J, with 6 bases between. CDR3 bases: TGTGCCAGCAGCTTACCAGGTTCTGGGGCCAACGTCCTGACTTTC. This translates into CASSLPGSGANVLTF.

This chain links TRBV5-1 with TRBJ1-1; maybe TRBD1 (6 bases). V lost 5 bases to trimming and J lost 1 base, with 9 bases between them. The CDR3 contains 13 residues. The germline V gene encodes CDR1 SGHRS and CDR2 YFSETQ. In nucleotides, the CDR3 is TGCGCCAGCAGGAAGGGGGAGAACACTGAAGCTTTCTTT. It codes for CASRKGENTEAFF.

The rearrangement joins TRBV9 to TRBJ2-3, with 11 nucleotides matching TRBD1. In germline, CDR1 is SGDLS, CDR2 YYNGEE. This CDR3 contains 15 residues. Trimming cost V 5 bases and J 5 bases; bases outside gene matches: 7. The CDR3 protein is CASSGQGAQGDTQYF. CDR3 bases: TGTGCCAGCAGTGGACAGGGGGCGCAGGGAGATACGCAGTATTTT.

The V and J genes are TRBV29-1 and TRBJ2-3; TRBD2 matches at 11 bases. This CDR3 spans 17 amino acids. With 6 bases clipped from V and 3 bases from J, the junction kept 14 bases outside the gene matches. CDR1 and CDR2 from the germline V gene are SQVTM and ANQGSEA. The CDR3 nucleotides are TGCAGCGTCATCCCCCCTTTTAGCGGGGGGGCAACAGATACGCAGTATTTT. Amino acid sequence: CSVIPPFSGGATDTQYF.

The CDR3 sequence is CASSPYSRGRVSGANVLTF. The CDR3 region has the DNA TGTGCCAGCTCACCCTACTCCAGGGGTAGGGTCTCTGGGGCCAACGTCCTGACTTTC. The rearrangement joins TRBV18 to TRBJ2-6, with D possibly being TRBD1 (6 bases). This CDR3 is built from 19 residues. Germline assignment: CDR1 KGHSH and CDR2 LQKENI. Trimming took off 3 bases at V and 0 bases at J, with 18 bases between the two ends. The entire variable domain, with the rest obtained from reference TRBV18 and TRBJ2-6, is as follows: NAGVMQNPRHLVRRRGQEARLRCSPMKGHSHVYWYRQLPEEGLKFMVYLQKENIIDESGMPKERFSAEFPKEGPSILRIQQVVRGDSAAYFCASSPYSRGRVSGANVLTFGAGSRLTVL.

The chain combines TRBV12-5 with TRBJ1-5; no clear D gene. Trimming shortened V by 1 base and J by 7 bases, and 8 bases separated the two germline ends. The CDR3 spans 13 residues. CDR1 and CDR2 from the germline V gene are LGHNT and FRNRAP. The CDR3 loop reads CASGLDEWQPQHF. The CDR3, as DNA: TGTGCTAGTGGTTTGGATGAATGGCAGCCCCAGCATTTT.

This chain joins TRBV11-3 and TRBJ2-1, with D possibly being TRBD2 (6 bases). Germline assignment: CDR1 SGHNT and CDR2 YENEEA. The CDR3 totals 15 residues. The germline V and J ends were trimmed by 4 bases and 9 bases, with 19 bases remaining between them. The CDR3 protein is CASSSGVKDPVEQFF. The CDR3 DNA reads TGTGCCAGCAGCTCGGGGGTAAAGGATCCTGTTGAGCAGTTCTTC. The full variable domain, rest sourced from reference TRBV11-3 and TRBJ2-1, is EAGVVQSPRYKIIEKKQPVAFWCNPISGHNTLYWYLQNLGQGPELLIRYENEEAVDDSQLPKDRFSAERLKGVDSTLKIQPAELGDSAVYLCASSSGVKDPVEQFFGPGTRLTVL.

V usage is TRBV5-1 and J usage is TRBJ1-4, with 11 bases identical to TRBD1. Per germline, CDR1 SGHRS and CDR2 YFSETQ. V dropped 2 bases and J dropped 12; count of bases not matched to a gene: 12. This CDR3 has 16 amino acids. The CDR3 nucleotides are TGCGCCAGCAGCTTTTCCCCTTGGGGACAGGGGGACGAACTGTTTTTT. Residues: CASSFSPWGQGDELFF.

CDR3 protein: CASSDRGDDGYTF. In DNA, the CDR3 is TGTGCCAGTAGCGACAGGGGGGACGATGGCTACACCTTC. The genes are TRBV19 and TRBJ1-2; 9 bases are shared with TRBD1. The junction had 5 bases not matched to a gene; V was cut back by 6 bases and J by 6 bases. The CDR3 covers 13 residues. Germline-derived CDR1 and CDR2 are LNHDA and SQIVND (reference sequence).

The chain joins TRBV7-9 to TRBJ2-3; TRBD2 is a possible D gene (6 bases). V lost 3 bases and J 5 bases, leaving 6 bases between the germline ends. The CDR3 spans 12 residues. Germline V gene lookup returns CDR1 SEHNR and CDR2 FQNEAQ (reference sequence). The chain's CDR3 is CASSFSGDTQYF. For the CDR3, the DNA is TGTGCCAGCAGCTTTAGCGGAGATACGCAGTATTTT. Using reference TRBV7-9 and TRBJ2-3 for the parts outside the CDR3, the full variable domain is DTGVSQNPRHKITKRGQNVTFRCDPISEHNRLYWYRQTLGQGPEFLTYFQNEAQLEKSRLLSDRFSAERPKGSFSTLEIQRTEQGDSAMYLCASSFSGDTQYFGPGTRLTVL.

The J gene is TRBJ1-4, the V gene TRBV5-4; possible D gene TRBD1, 5 bases. Germline V CDR1 and CDR2: SGHNT, YYREEE (reference sequence). This CDR3 has 14 residues. Trimming took off 4 bases at V and 6 bases at J, with 13 bases between the two ends. CDR3 protein: CASSRRDGDEKLFF. In DNA form, the CDR3 reads TGTGCCAGCAGCCGCCGGGACGGAGATGAAAAACTGTTTTTT.

This chain uses TRBV9 with TRBJ2-2, with D possibly TRBD2 on 6 matching bases. The CDR3 is 15 amino acids. V was shortened by 0 bases and J by 4 bases, with 10 bases between the two germline ends. Germline-derived CDR1 and CDR2 are SGDLS and YYNGEE. The CDR3 bases are TGTGCCAGCAGCGTAGGGCAGGGAGGCACCGGGGAGCTGTTTTTT. It specifies CASSVGQGGTGELFF.

The V call is TRBV5-5, the J call TRBJ2-7; TRBD2 agrees at 14 bases. Trimming cost V 0 bases and J 7 bases; bases outside gene matches: 6. The CDR3 is 16 amino acids. CDR1 and CDR2 (germline): SGHKS, YYEKEE (reference sequence). CDR3 sequence reads: CASSLEGTSGRWEQYF. CDR3 nucleotides: TGTGCCAGCAGCTTGGAGGGGACTAGCGGGAGATGGGAGCAGTACTTC.

V gene TRBV28 combines with J gene TRBJ2-7, with D possibly TRBD2 on 7 matching bases. Trimming cost V 3 bases and J 4 bases, with 19 bases left between them. CDR3 length: 16 residues. Germline-derived CDR1 and CDR2 are MDHEN and SYDVKM. CDR3 bases: TGTGCCAGCAGTTTGGGGGGGGCCTTCCTGGGGTACGAGCAGTACTTC. As protein: CASSLGGAFLGYEQYF.

This rearrangement joins TRBV18 to TRBJ1-4, with D perhaps matching TRBD1 (5 bases). CDR3 length equals 14 residues. CDR1 KGHSH and CDR2 LQKENI come from the germline V gene. V was shortened by 3 bases and J by 8 bases, with 13 bases between the two germline ends. CDR3 DNA sequence: TGTGCCAGCTCACCCCAGGGAGTTCAGGAAAAACTGTTTTTT. Translation: CASSPQGVQEKLFF.